This TCR beta chain was captured in a study of shared clonotypes between healthy human individuals. In the study overall: CD8 memory received one plate per donor, CD8 naive two, CD4 memory three and CD4 naive three.

CD45RO-negative cells were positively selected for CCR7, leaving out terminally differentiated effector memory CD45RA+ cells. All of the donors resided in Nashville, Tennessee, and each was a Caucasian adult. Notes on this clone: Antigen: not known. This specimen includes other DNA sequences encoding the same CDR3.

Findings and limits, study-wide: Depth was large, yet rarefaction showed that sorted-subset sequencing was incomplete.

An even split of each subset's genomic DNA across several immunoSEQ plates was performed. The data were produced by immunoSEQ multiplex PCR, yet TCRdb's version contains in-frame clones alone and is incomplete. The sample has about 1,800,000 clones, about 95% seen once; the top ten hold around 1%. CDR1 and CDR2 (germline): SQVTM, ANQGSEA. The CDR3 consists of 13 residues. V dropped 3 bases and J dropped 6; count of bases not matched to a gene: 3. This receptor was identified in a man aged 18 to 30 in good health. The sample consisted of naive CD8+ T cells sorted from blood. The J gene is TRBJ2-7, the V gene TRBV29-1; 12 nucleotides match TRBD1. The CDR3 region is CSVDPGQGAEQYF. The CDR3 DNA reads TGCAGCGTTGACCCGGGACAGGGGGCCGAGCAGTACTTC.